The 5 T cell receptor beta chains reported below all come from one sample, sequenced in a study of spatial heterogeneity in lung cancer. As for time point: sample taken at primary tumor resection. MiXCR was run by TCRdb on the 5' RACE reads, yielding one entry per CDR3 protein. The sample comprises around 15,000 distinct CDR3 sequences, around 3.3% of which are singletons, and just over 9.5% rests with the top ten. The sample in question was normal lung tissue next to the tumor, obtained at surgery. Source of these receptors: a male donor with early-stage non-small cell lung cancer.

Judged by abundance, this clonotype is medium-sized. This beta chain is a stray sequence in a library constructed for alpha chains; its clone size is not meaningful. The CDR3 sequence: CSARDPLLRGRDPSNEQFF. CDR3 nucleotides: TGCAGTGCTAGAGATCCCCTCCTGCGCGGGAGGGACCCCAGTAATGAGCAGTTCTTC. The V call is TRBV20-1, the J call TRBJ2-1; 9 bases map to TRBD2. The CDR3 has 19 residues. The V and J ends lost 0 bases and 7 bases, in that order; junction bases with no gene match: 19. Germline assignment: CDR1 DFQATT and CDR2 SNEGSKA (reference sequence).

At least ten counts were recorded for this clonotype. Being off target in a library aimed at alpha chains, this beta chain has a size of little meaning. This chain uses TRBV5-1 with TRBJ1-2; D is perhaps TRBD1 (5 bases). Germline-derived CDR1 and CDR2 are SGHRS and YFSETQ. There are 14 residues in the CDR3. V was clipped by 4 bases and J by 4 bases, with 14 bases between them. The CDR3: CASSLGALVYGYTF. The CDR3 coding sequence is TGCGCCAGCAGCCTTGGGGCACTGGTCTATGGCTACACCTTC.

This clonotype occurred many times. For a library built for alpha chains, this beta chain is a stray read; little rests on its size. V is TRBV20-1 and J is TRBJ2-3, with unresolved D. The CDR3 has 11 amino acids. The germline V gene encodes CDR1 DFQATT and CDR2 SNEGSKA (reference sequence). With 7 bases removed from V and 6 bases from J, the gap between germline ends came to 11 bases. DNA of the CDR3: TGCAGTGTCTTCAGGCCGGATACGCAGTATTTT. Translated, it gives CSVFRPDTQYF.

This clonotype was counted at least ten times. Since the library was made to target alpha chains, this beta chain is a stray read and its abundance is not meaningful. CDR3 DNA: TGTGCCAGCAGCTCCTCGGGGGCTACAGATACGCAGTATTTT. The encoded protein is CASSSSGATDTQYF. The rearrangement links TRBV7-2 to TRBJ2-3; D may be TRBD1 or TRBD2 (6 bases each). The V gene's germline CDR1 is SGHTA and CDR2 FQGNSA. V dropped 4 bases and J dropped 3 bases, with 11 bases sitting between them. The CDR3 extends over 14 amino acids.

Many counts were recorded for this clonotype. This beta chain is an off-target read within a library intended for alpha chains, so its frequency means little. V gene TRBV20-1 combines with J gene TRBJ2-1, with 10 bases that match TRBD2. The CDR3 is made up of 17 amino acids. From germline, CDR1 is DFQATT and CDR2 SNEGSKA (reference sequence). V gave up 0 bases and J gave up 8 bases; unmatched junction bases: 13. The CDR3 protein is CSAREIYASGRYYEQFF. The CDR3 region has the DNA TGCAGTGCTAGAGAAATATACGCTAGCGGGAGATATTATGAGCAGTTCTTC.